Below are 2 T cell receptor beta chains sequenced from a single sample in a study of T cells in Graves' hyperthyroidism and ophthalmopathy. Amplified TCR beta CDR3 regions came from RNA transcripts. When the TCR CDR3 underwent first-round RT-PCR, the HTBI primer set was used. TCRdb called the multiplex PCR reads again in MiXCR, with one record for every CDR3 protein. This table holds some 510,000 distinct CDR3 sequences, around 20% found once. Specimen: blood. All receptors derive from a man aged 18 to 29 with Graves' hyperthyroidism.

There are a few counts of this clonotype. The rearrangement uses TRBV20-1 and TRBJ1-5; D is undetermined. This CDR3 has 12 residues. The ends were cut back, 2 bases at V and 6 bases at J, with 8 bases in the middle. Germline assignment: CDR1 DFQATT and CDR2 SNEGSKA (reference sequence). This chain's CDR3 is CSARKISQPQHF. The CDR3 DNA is TGCAGTGCTAGAAAAATCAGTCAGCCCCAGCATTTT.

In this sample, this clonotype turned up a few times. The V and J genes are TRBV6-1 and TRBJ2-7, with 11 positions matching TRBD1. The CDR3 is 15 residues long. V lost 0 bases and J lost 3; bases outside the gene matches: 1. Germline loops: CDR1 MNHNS, CDR2 SASEGT. The CDR3 here is CASSEAGTGGYEQYF. The CDR3 DNA reads TGTGCCAGCAGTGAAGCCGGGACAGGGGGCTACGAGCAGTACTTC.